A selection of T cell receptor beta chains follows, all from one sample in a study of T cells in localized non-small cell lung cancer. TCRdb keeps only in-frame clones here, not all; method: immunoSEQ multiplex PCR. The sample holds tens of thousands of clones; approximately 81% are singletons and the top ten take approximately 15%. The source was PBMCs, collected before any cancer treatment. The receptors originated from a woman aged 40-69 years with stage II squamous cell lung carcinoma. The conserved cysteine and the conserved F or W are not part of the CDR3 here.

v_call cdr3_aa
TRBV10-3 AISERSDSYNEQF
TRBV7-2 ASSLSGQAQGTQY
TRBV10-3 AISESEREGTQY
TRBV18 ASSRGRNEKLF
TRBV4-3 ASSQDLEAGAYNEQF
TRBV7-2 ASSLVPGQMNTEAF
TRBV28 ASSHGTASSYEQY
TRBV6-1 ASSPSEIPGELF
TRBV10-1 ARGTGSRNEQF
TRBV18 ASSSPQGRFDGYT
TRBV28 ASTTTTGRTEAF
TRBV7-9 ASSLMALDRSNGYT
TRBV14 ASSQGGLGPQH
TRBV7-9 ASSLQQGNTEAF
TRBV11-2 ASGPGGNYGYT
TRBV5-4 ASSLDRGPGNTIY
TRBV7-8 ASSLARGQEPLGTQY
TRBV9 ASSETPLGQGYEQY
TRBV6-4 ASSDSRNEQF
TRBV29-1 SVEIETQY
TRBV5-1 ASSPGRTAYGYT
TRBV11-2 ASSFNSYNSPLH
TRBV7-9 ASSLESSANEQF